The clone carrying this T cell receptor (beta chain) was seen a few times. CDR1 and CDR2 (germline): MNHNS, SASEGT. Trimming took off 2 bases at V and 5 bases at J, with 11 bases between the two ends. There are 14 residues in the CDR3. The entry originates in a study of regulatory T cells in long-lasting Graves disease. Construction of TCR beta libraries relied on iRepertoire HTBI primers and on Arm-PCR targeting CDR3 regions. TCRdb re-derived calls from the multiplex PCR reads in MiXCR, one entry per CDR3 protein. The profile shows 560,000 or so distinct CDR3 sequences, around 16% of them singletons. As to time point: newly diagnosed GD, antithyroid drugs for less than 3 months. TCR sequences were obtained from RNA taken from PBMCs. The data also belong to a second study, concerning T cells in Graves' hyperthyroidism and ophthalmopathy.

The sequencing here drew on peripheral blood mononuclear cells (PBMCs), taken at new diagnosis, from a patient treated with antithyroid drugs. V usage is TRBV6-1 and J usage is TRBJ2-3, with D possibly matching TRBD1 (7 bases). This clonotype was obtained from a man aged 18 to 30 with Graves disease. The CDR3 sequence: CASSEYQGGDTQYF. CDR3 coding DNA: TGTGCCAGCAGTGAATACCAGGGGGGAGATACGCAGTATTTT.